This T cell receptor (beta chain) emerged from a study of T cell responses to AZD1222 COVID-19 vaccine. Findings and limits, study-wide: It was only 6 or 7 AZD1222 recipients who were seropositive at baseline.

Trimming removed 8 bases from V and 1 base from J, with 19 bases in between. Germline CDR1 reads SGHTA; CDR2 reads FQGNSA. The CDR3 loop spans 16 amino acids. In this sample, this clone turned up a few times. The antigen is unknown. The method was immunoSEQ multiplex PCR; TCRdb's version includes in-frame clones alone and lacks a portion of them. The data show 100,000 to 150,000 clones, around 85% seen once. The source is an adult who received the AZD1222 COVID-19 vaccine. The J gene is TRBJ2-3, the V gene TRBV7-2, with D possibly TRBD2 on 5 matching bases. Sample: peripheral blood, taken 28 days after the second AZD1222 dose. The CDR3 region has the DNA TGTGCCAGCTCCTTCAGCGGAGCATCTGGCACAGATACGCAGTATTTT. Its translation: CASSFSGASGTDTQYF.